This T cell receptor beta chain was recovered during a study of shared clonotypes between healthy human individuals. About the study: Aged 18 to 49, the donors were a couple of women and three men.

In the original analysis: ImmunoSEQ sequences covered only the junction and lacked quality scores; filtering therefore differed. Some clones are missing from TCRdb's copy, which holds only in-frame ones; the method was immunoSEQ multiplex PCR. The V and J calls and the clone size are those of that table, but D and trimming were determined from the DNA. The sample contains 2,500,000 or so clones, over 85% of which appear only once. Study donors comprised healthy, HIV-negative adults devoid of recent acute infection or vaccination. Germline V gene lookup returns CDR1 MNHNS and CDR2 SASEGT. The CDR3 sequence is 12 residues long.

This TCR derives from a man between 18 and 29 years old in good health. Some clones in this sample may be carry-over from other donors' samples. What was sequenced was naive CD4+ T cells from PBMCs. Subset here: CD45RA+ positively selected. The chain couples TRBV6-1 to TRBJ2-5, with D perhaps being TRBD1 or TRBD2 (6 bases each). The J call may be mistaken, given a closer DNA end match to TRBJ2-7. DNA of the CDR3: TGTGCCAGCATCCAACAGGGAGGCGAGCAGTACTTC. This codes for CASIQQGGEQYF.